This T cell receptor (beta chain) was identified in a study of response to subunit inactivated influenza vaccine. Germline V gene data show CDR1 as SEHNR and CDR2 as FQNEAQ (reference sequence). This CDR3 region has 15 residues. Trimming removed 0 bases from V and 2 bases from J, with 10 bases in between. One entry per CDR3 protein results from TCRdb running MiXCR on the RT-PCR reads. This table has about 540,000 distinct CDR3 sequences, under 30% appearing once. This same sample was also part of a study on T cells expressing NK-cell markers. That paper notes: The authors made TCR beta cDNA libraries by 5'RACE template switching. This switching added a universal primer site and UMIs. Sorted CD3+CD56+NKG2C+, CD3+CD56+NKG2C- and CD3+CD56-NKG2C+ T cells supplied TCR beta repertoires. Seven of the eight sequenced donors were classified as HCMV-seropositive, and one was classified as seronegative. The dominant NKG2C+ clonotypes represented about 1.0-7.0% of CD8+ T cells in five or six donors. The leading position in the CD3+CD56-NKG2C+ fraction of several donors also went to these clonotypes.

Sequenced material: CD4+ T cells sorted from PBMCs, taken 11 to 12 days after vaccination. The chain recombines TRBV7-9 with TRBJ2-5; maybe TRBD1 (6 bases). This clonotype was sampled from a man aged 45-65 years who received an inactivated influenza vaccine. CDR3: CASSLAGTNQETQYF. For the CDR3, the DNA is TGTGCCAGCAGCTTAGCCGGGACAAATCAAGAGACCCAGTACTTC.